This section outlines one T cell receptor (beta chain) sequence together with its context. The target antigen is unknown. These data are taken from a study of response to subunit inactivated influenza vaccine. Study results and caveats: Authors suggested each seasonal flu vaccination may recruit only limited numbers of new T cells.

The CDR3 extends over 16 amino acids. From germline, CDR1 is LGHNA and CDR2 YNFKEQ. Trimming took 0 bases from V and 5 from J, leaving 17 bases between them. TCRdb processed the RT-PCR reads anew with MiXCR; each CDR3 protein has one entry. The table has hundreds of thousands of distinct CDR3 sequences, around a sixth seen once; the top ten hold 11%. The sequencing used PBMCs from blood, collected about 13 days after vaccination. The V gene is TRBV4-2, the J gene TRBJ2-7; D not certain. The sequence was obtained from a man between 45 and 60 years old who received an inactivated influenza vaccine. The CDR3 region is CASSQDLGNPWDEQYF. The CDR3 nucleotides are TGTGCCAGCAGCCAAGATCTTGGTAACCCGTGGGACGAGCAGTACTTC.